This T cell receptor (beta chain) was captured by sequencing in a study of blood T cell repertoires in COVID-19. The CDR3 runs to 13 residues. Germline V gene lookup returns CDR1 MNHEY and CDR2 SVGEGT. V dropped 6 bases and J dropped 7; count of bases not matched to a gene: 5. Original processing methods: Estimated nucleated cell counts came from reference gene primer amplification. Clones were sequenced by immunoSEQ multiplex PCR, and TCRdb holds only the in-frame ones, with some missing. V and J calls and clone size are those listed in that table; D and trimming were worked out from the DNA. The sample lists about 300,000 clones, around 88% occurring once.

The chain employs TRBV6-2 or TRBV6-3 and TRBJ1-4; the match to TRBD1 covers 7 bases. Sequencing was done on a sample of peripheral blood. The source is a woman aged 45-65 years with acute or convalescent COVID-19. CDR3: CASSRGTAEKLFF. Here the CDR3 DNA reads TGTGCCAGCAGCAGGGGGACAGCTGAAAAACTGTTTTTT.